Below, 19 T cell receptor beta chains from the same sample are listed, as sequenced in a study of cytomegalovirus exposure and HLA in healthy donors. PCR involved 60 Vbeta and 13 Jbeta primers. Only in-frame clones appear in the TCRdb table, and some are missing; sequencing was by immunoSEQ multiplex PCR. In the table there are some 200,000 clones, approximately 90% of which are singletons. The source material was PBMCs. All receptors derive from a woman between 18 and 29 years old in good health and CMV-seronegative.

CDR3 coding DNA: TGTGCCAGCAGCTTCCGGGACAGGGATGCAACTAATGAAAAACTGTTTTTT. Encoded protein: CASSFRDRDATNEKLFF. The genes are TRBV11-2 and TRBJ1-4, with 9 bases fitting TRBD1. V lost 3 bases to trimming and J lost 0 bases; unmatched junction nucleotides: 5. The CDR3 runs to 17 residues. The V gene's germline CDR1 is SGHAT and CDR2 FQNNGV.

Here the CDR3 reads CASSYRGFDGYTF. CDR3 nucleotide sequence: TGTGCCAGTAGTTATAGGGGTTTCGATGGCTACACCTTC. This rearrangement joins TRBV19 to TRBJ1-2; the D gene is possibly TRBD1 (5 bases). Germline V gene sequence: CDR1 LNHDA, CDR2 SQIVND (reference sequence). The CDR3 has 13 residues. Trimming cost V 5 bases and J 6 bases, with 13 bases left between them.

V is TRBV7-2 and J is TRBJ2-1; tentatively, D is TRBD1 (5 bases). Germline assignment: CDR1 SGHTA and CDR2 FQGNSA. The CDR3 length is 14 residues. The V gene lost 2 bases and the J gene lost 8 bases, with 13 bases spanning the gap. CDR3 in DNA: TGTGCCAGCAGCTTAATGGGGCCGTCGGATGAGCAGTTCTTC. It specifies CASSLMGPSDEQFF.

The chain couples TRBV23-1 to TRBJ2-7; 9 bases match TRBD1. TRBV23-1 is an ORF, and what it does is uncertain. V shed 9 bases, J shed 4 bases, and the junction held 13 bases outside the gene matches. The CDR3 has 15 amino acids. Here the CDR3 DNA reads TGCGCCAGGCCGCCCGATGGACAGGGGTGGTACGAGCAGTACTTC. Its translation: CARPPDGQGWYEQYF.

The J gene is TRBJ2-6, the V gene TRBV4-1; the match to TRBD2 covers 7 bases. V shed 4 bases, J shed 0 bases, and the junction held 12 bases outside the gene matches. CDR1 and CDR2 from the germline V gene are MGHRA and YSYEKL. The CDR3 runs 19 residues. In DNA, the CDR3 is TGCGCCAGCAGCCTGTCCGCCGGGACTATTTACTCTGGGGCCAACGTCCTGACTTTC. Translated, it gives CASSLSAGTIYSGANVLTF.

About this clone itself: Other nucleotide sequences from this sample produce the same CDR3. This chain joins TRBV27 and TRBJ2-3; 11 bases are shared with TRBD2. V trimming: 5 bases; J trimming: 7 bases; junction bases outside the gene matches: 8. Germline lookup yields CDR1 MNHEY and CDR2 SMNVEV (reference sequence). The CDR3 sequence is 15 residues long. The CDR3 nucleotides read TGTGCCAGCAGTACCCGGACTAGCGGGTCTAATACGCAGTATTTT. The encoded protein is CASSTRTSGSNTQYF.

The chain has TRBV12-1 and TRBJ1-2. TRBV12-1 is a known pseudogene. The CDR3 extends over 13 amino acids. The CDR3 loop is CASSLRGGHGYTF. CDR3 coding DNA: TGTGCCAGCAGCTTAAGGGGGGGGCATGGCTACACCTTC.

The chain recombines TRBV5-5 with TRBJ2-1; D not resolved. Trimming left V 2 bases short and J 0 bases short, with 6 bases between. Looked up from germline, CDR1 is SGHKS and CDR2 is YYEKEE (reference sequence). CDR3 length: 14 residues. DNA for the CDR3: TGTGCCAGCAGCTTAGTAGACTCCTACAATGAGCAGTTCTTC. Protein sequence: CASSLVDSYNEQFF.

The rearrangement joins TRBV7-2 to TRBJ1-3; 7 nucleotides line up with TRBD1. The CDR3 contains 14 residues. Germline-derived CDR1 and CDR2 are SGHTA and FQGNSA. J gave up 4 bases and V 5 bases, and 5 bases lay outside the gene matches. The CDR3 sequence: CASSPLGQGNTIYF. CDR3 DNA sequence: TGTGCCAGCAGCCCGCTGGGACAGGGAAACACCATATATTTT. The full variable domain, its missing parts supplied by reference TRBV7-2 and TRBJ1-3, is GAGVSQSPSNKVTEKGKDVELRCDPISGHTALYWYRQSLGQGLEFLIYFQGNSAPDKSGLPSDRFSAERTGGSVSTLTIQRTQQEDSAVYLCASSPLGQGNTIYFGEGSWLTVV.

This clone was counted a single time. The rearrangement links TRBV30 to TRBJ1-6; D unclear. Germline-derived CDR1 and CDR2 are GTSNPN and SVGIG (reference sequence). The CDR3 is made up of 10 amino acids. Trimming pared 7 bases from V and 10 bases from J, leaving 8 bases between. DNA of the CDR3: TGTGCCTACACATTATCACCCCTCCACTTT. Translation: CAYTLSPLHF.

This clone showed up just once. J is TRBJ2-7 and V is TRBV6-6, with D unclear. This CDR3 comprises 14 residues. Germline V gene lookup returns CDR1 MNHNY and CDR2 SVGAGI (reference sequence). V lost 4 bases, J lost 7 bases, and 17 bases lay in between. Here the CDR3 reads CASSSTSEVAEQYF. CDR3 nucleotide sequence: TGTGCCAGCAGTTCGACTTCCGAGGTAGCTGAGCAGTACTTC.

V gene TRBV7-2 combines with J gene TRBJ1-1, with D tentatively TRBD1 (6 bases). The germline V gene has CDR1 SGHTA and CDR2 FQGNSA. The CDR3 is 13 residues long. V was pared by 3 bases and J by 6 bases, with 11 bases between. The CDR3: CASSFYRVPEAFF. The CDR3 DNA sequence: TGTGCCAGCAGCTTTTACAGGGTTCCTGAAGCTTTCTTT.

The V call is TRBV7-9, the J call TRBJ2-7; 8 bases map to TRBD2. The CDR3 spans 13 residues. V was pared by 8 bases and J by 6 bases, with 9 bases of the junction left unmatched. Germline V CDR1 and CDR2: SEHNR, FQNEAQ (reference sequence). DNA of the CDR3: TGTGCCAGCGGACTAGCCGCTTCGGGCGAGCAGTACTTC. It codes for CASGLAASGEQYF.

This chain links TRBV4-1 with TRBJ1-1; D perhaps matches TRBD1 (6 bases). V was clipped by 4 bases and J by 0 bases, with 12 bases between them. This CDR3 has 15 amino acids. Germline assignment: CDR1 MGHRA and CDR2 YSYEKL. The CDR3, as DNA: TGCGCCAGCAGCCTTTCAGGGGCCATGAACACTGAAGCTTTCTTT. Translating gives CASSLSGAMNTEAFF.

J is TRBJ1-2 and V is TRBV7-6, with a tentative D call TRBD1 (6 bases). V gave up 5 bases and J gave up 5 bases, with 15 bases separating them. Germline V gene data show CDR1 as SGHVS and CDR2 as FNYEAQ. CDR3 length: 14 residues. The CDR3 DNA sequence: TGTGCCAGCAGCGACGACGGGCAGGGGTATGGCTACACCTTC. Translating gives CASSDDGQGYGYTF. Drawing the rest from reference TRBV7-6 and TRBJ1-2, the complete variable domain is GAGVSQSPRYKVTKRGQDVALRCDPISGHVSLYWYRQALGQGPEFLTYFNYEAQQDKSGLPNDRFSAERPEGSISTLTIQRTEQRDSAMYRCASSDDGQGYGYTFGSGTRLTVV.

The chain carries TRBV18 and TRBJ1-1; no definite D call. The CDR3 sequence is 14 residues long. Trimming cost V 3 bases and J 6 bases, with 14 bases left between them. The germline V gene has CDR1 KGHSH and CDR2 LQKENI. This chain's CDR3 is CASSPSQSGPEAFF. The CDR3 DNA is TGTGCCAGCTCACCTTCGCAATCGGGTCCTGAAGCTTTCTTT.

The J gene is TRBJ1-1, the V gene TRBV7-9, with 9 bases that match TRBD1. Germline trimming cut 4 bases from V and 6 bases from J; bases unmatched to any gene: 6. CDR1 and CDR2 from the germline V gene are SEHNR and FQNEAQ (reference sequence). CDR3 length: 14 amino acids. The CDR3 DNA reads TGTGCCAGCAGCTCACAGGGGGCTTCGGCTGAAGCTTTCTTT. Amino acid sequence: CASSSQGASAEAFF.

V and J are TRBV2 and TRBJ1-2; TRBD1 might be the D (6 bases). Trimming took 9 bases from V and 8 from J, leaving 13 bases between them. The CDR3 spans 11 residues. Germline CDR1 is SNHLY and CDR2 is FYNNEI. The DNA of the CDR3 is TGTGCCAGAGGACAGTACCTAGGCTACACCTTC. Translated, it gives CARGQYLGYTF. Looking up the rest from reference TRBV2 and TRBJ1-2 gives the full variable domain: EPEVTQTPSHQVTQMGQEVILRCVPISNHLYFYWYRQILGQKVEFLVSFYNNEISEKSEIFDDQFSVERPDGSNFTLKIRSTKLEDSAMYFCARGQYLGYTFGSGTRLTVV.

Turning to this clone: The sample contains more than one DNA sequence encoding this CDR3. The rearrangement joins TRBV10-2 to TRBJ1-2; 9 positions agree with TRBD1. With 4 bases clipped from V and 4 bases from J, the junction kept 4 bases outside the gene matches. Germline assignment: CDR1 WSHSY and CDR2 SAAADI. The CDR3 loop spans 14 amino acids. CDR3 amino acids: CASSVGQGSYGYTF. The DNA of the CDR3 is TGCGCCAGCAGTGTGGGACAGGGATCCTATGGCTACACCTTC.